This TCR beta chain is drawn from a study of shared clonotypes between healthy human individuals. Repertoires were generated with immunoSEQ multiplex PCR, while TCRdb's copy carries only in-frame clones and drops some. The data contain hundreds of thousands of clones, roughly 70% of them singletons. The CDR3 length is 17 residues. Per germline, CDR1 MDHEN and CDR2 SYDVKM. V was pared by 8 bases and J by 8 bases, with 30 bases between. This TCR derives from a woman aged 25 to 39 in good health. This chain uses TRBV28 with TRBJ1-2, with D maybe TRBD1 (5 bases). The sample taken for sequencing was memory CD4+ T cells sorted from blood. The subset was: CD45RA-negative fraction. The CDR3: CASSPGAVLHAMTGYTF. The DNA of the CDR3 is TGTGCCAGCTCCCCCGGGGCAGTCCTCCATGCCATGACCGGCTACACCTTC.